The 6 T cell receptor beta chains below were found in one sample sequenced in a study of blood T cell repertoires in COVID-19. Assay: immunoSEQ multiplex PCR; the TCRdb copy retains only in-frame clones and omits some. The profile shows around 250,000 clones, around 87% of them singletons. The specimen sequenced was PBMCs or T cells enriched from blood (not recorded which). The origin of the receptors is a woman aged 45-60 years who had recovered from COVID-19.

In its sample, this clone was seen a few times. In DNA form, the CDR3 reads TGTGCCAGCAGCTTAAACATCGGGCGGGTAGAATATGGTGAGCAGTTCTTC. It specifies CASSLNIGRVEYGEQFF. The rearrangement joins TRBV7-2 to TRBJ2-1; tentatively, D is TRBD2 (5 bases). Germline V gene data show CDR1 as SGHTA and CDR2 as FQGNSA. The CDR3 covers 17 residues. Trimming took off 2 bases at V and 9 bases at J, with 23 bases between the two ends.

The chain combines TRBV29-1 with TRBJ2-5, with D perhaps matching TRBD1 (5 bases). This CDR3 is built from 11 residues. Trimming took 4 bases from V and 5 from J, leaving 8 bases between them. Germline lookup yields CDR1 SQVTM and CDR2 ANQGSEA. The CDR3 spells CSVVPGETQYF. The CDR3 DNA is TGCAGCGTTGTACCAGGGGAGACCCAGTACTTC.

This clone was detected only a few times. The chain uses TRBV9 and TRBJ1-4; D gene unclear. The CDR3 loop spans 18 amino acids. Germline V gene sequence: CDR1 SGDLS, CDR2 YYNGEE. Trimming cost V 4 bases and J 0 bases, with 19 bases left between them. The DNA of the CDR3 is TGTGCCAGCAGCCCCCGAGCCTGGAGGAGGACAACTAATGAAAAACTGTTTTTT. Amino acids: CASSPRAWRRTTNEKLFF.

The chain has TRBV18 and TRBJ1-4; TRBD1 agrees at 7 bases. With 2 bases clipped from V and 5 bases from J, the junction kept 2 bases outside the gene matches. The CDR3 loop spans 14 amino acids. CDR1 is KGHSH and CDR2 is LQKENI in the germline V gene. The CDR3 bases are TGTGCCAGCTCACCAGGGACAGTCAATGAAAAACTGTTTTTT. Translating it yields CASSPGTVNEKLFF. The full variable domain, rest sourced from reference TRBV18 and TRBJ1-4, is NAGVMQNPRHLVRRRGQEARLRCSPMKGHSHVYWYRQLPEEGLKFMVYLQKENIIDESGMPKERFSAEFPKEGPSILRIQQVVRGDSAAYFCASSPGTVNEKLFFGSGTQLSVL.

The V and J genes are TRBV27 and TRBJ2-1, with a possible D match to TRBD2 (6 bases). Germline CDR1 reads MNHEY; CDR2 reads SMNVEV (reference sequence). The CDR3 totals 17 residues. Trimming stripped 1 base from V and 5 bases from J, with 18 bases between. As DNA, the CDR3 is TGTGCCAGCAGTTTATTCTTAGCGGCGACGTACCACAATGAGCAGTTCTTC. Encoded protein: CASSLFLAATYHNEQFF.

This chain joins TRBV11-2 and TRBJ2-7; D is ambiguous. V was cut by 5 bases and J by 0 bases, with 11 bases left in between. CDR1 and CDR2 (germline): SGHAT, FQNNGV. The CDR3 extends over 14 amino acids. This CDR3 is CASSNPTSSYEQYF. The CDR3 bases are TGTGCCAGCAGCAATCCGACAAGCTCCTACGAGCAGTACTTC.